This TCR beta chain originates from a study of T cell responses to AZD1222 COVID-19 vaccine. General observations from the study: Donors in the cohort were predominantly white British and more often female, and clonal diversity was possibly underestimated. Per reports, nearly half of all spike-specific TCRs target regions that are unmutated in variants.

Repertoires were generated with immunoSEQ multiplex PCR, while TCRdb's copy carries only in-frame clones and drops some. Of around 120,000 clones listed, 88% are singletons. Turning to this clone: What it recognizes is unknown.

Trimming took off 5 bases at V and 8 bases at J, with 16 bases between the two ends. From germline, CDR1 is MNHEY and CDR2 SMNVEV (reference sequence). The CDR3 contains 13 residues. Sequencing used peripheral blood, obtained 28 days after the second AZD1222 dose. The receptor was derived from an adult who received the AZD1222 COVID-19 vaccine. The chain employs TRBV27 and TRBJ2-7, with D perhaps matching TRBD2 (5 bases). This CDR3 reads CASSSGAGGKQYF. The DNA of the CDR3 is TGTGCCAGCAGTAGCGGCGCCGGCGGAAAGCAGTACTTC.